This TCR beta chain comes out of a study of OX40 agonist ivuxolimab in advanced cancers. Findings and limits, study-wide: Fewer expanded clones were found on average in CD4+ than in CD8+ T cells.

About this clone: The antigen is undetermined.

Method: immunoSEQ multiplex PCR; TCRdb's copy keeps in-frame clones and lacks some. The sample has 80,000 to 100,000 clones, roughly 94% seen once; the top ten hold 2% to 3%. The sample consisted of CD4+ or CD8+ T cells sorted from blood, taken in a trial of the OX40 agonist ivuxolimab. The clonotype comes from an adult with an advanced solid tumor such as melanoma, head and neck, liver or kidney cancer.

In DNA form, the CDR3 reads TGTGCCACCAGCAGAGCAGGGGATCTAGCGGGAGGGCCTTTCACAGATACGCAGTATTTT. This gives the protein CATSRAGDLAGGPFTDTQYF. The chain uses TRBV15 and TRBJ2-3, with 12 bases lining up with TRBD2. After removal of 1 base from V and 2 bases from J, the junction contained 13 bases not matched to a gene. Germline values: CDR1 LNHNV, CDR2 YYDKDF (reference sequence). The CDR3 runs to 20 residues.